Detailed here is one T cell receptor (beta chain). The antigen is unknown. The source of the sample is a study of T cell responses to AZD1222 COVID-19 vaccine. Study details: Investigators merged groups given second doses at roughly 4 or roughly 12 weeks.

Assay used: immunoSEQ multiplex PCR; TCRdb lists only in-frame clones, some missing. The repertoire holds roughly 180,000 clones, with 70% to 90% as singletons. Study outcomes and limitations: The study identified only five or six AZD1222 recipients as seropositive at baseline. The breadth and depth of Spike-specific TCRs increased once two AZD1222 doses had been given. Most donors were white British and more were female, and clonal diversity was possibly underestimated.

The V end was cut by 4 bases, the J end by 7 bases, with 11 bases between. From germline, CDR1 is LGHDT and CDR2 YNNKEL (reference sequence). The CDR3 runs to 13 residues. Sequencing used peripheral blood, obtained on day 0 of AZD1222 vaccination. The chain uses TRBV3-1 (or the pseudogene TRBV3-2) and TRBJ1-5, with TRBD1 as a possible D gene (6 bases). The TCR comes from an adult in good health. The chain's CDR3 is CASSLRGGQPQHF. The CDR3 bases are TGTGCCAGCAGCCTCAGGGGCGGGCAGCCCCAGCATTTT.